These 30 T cell receptor beta chains share one sample of origin, sequenced in a study of Graves' ophthalmopathy and Graves' hyperthyroidism. As the template, RNA transcripts were used to amplify TCR beta CDR3 regions. HTBI primers were used in a first-round RT-PCR, which preceded a second-round multiplex PCR. TCRdb fed the multiplex PCR reads into MiXCR, producing one record per CDR3 protein. Here the sample spans 350,000 to 450,000 distinct CDR3 sequences, about a sixth being singletons. The specimen was peripheral blood. Receptors were obtained from a woman aged 18-29 years with Graves' ophthalmopathy.

This clonotype was seen many times. The V gene is TRBV30, the J gene TRBJ2-2; 12 bases line up with TRBD2. The germline CDR1 and CDR2 sequences are GTSNPN and SVGIG (reference sequence). This CDR3 contains 15 residues. V lost 4 bases and J lost 4; bases outside the gene matches: 4. CDR3 region: CAWIRLAGVTGELFF. As DNA, the CDR3 is TGTGCCTGGATCCGACTAGCGGGGGTCACCGGGGAGCTGTTTTTT.

This clonotype was detected ten times or more. The chain carries TRBV4-3 and TRBJ2-2; D not resolved. Germline loops: CDR1 LGHNA, CDR2 YSLEER. V was pared by 0 bases and J by 3 bases, with 11 bases between. The CDR3 loop spans 16 amino acids. The CDR3 sequence: CASSQDRQDYTGELFF. The CDR3 DNA reads TGCGCCAGCAGCCAAGATCGGCAGGATTACACCGGGGAGCTGTTTTTT.

This clonotype appeared many times. V usage is TRBV15 and J usage is TRBJ2-5, with D unresolved. The germline V gene has CDR1 LNHNV and CDR2 YYDKDF (reference sequence). Trimming took off 1 base at V and 1 base at J, with 13 bases between the two ends. The CDR3 covers 16 residues. The CDR3 here is CATSRAGPKPQETQYF. DNA for the CDR3: TGTGCCACCAGCAGAGCCGGACCCAAACCCCAAGAGACCCAGTACTTC.

The rearrangement links TRBV5-1 to TRBJ2-5; TRBD1 or TRBD2 may be the D gene (5 bases each). Germline-derived CDR1 and CDR2 are SGHRS and YFSETQ. The CDR3 spans 14 residues. The ends were cut back, 0 bases at V and 5 bases at J, with 11 bases in the middle. CDR3 loop: CASSLGGSGETQYF. DNA for the CDR3: TGCGCCAGCAGCTTGGGGGGGTCCGGGGAGACCCAGTACTTC. Full variable domain (outside the CDR3, taken from reference TRBV5-1 and TRBJ2-5): KAGVTQTPRYLIKTRGQQVTLSCSPISGHRSVSWYQQTPGQGLQFLFEYFSETQRNKGNFPGRFSGRQFSNSRSEMNVSTLELGDSALYLCASSLGGSGETQYFGPGTRLLVL.

The table lists this clonotype with many counts. The chain is built from TRBV11-2 and TRBJ2-5, with TRBD1 as a possible D gene (5 bases). Trimming cost V 5 bases and J 0 bases, with 19 bases left between them. CDR3 length: 17 residues. Germline V CDR1 and CDR2: SGHAT, FQNNGV. The CDR3 DNA reads as TGTGCCAGCAGCCCGTCATCAGGGATCCTGTACCAAGAGACCCAGTACTTC. Amino acids: CASSPSSGILYQETQYF.

This clonotype has at least ten counts. The genes are TRBV12-3 or TRBV12-4 and TRBJ1-2; unclear D gene. V was clipped by 10 bases and J by 8 bases, with 11 bases between them. The CDR3 covers 10 residues. This chain's CDR3 is CATLKGGYTF. The CDR3 DNA reads as TGTGCCACCCTTAAAGGGGGCTACACCTTC.

This clonotype came up many times. The chain is built from TRBV5-5 and TRBJ2-7; D gene uncertain. CDR1 and CDR2 (germline): SGHKS, YYEKEE (reference sequence). The CDR3 totals 17 residues. Trimming left V 5 bases short and J 4 bases short, with 25 bases between. The CDR3 loop is CASRFRPLGVPPYEQYF. For the CDR3, the DNA is TGTGCCAGCAGGTTTCGACCTCTGGGTGTGCCACCTTACGAGCAGTACTTC.

The table lists this clonotype with a count of one. This chain joins TRBV24-1 and TRBJ1-2, with D unresolved. Trimming stripped 3 bases from V and 6 bases from J, with 16 bases between. Germline V gene data show CDR1 as KGHDR and CDR2 as SFDVKD. The CDR3 has 15 residues. The CDR3 protein is CATSDATGRGNGYTF. The CDR3 coding sequence is TGTGCCACCAGTGATGCCACGGGTCGAGGGAATGGCTACACCTTC.

The chain uses TRBV12-3 or TRBV12-4 and TRBJ2-7; TRBD1 agrees at 11 bases. The CDR3 sequence is 13 residues long. After removal of 5 bases from V and 7 bases from J, the junction contained 4 bases not matched to a gene. Written as DNA, the CDR3 is TGTGCCAGCAGTGGACAGGGGGCGGGGGAGCAGTACTTC. It encodes CASSGQGAGEQYF.

This clonotype was recorded many times. V gene TRBV9 combines with J gene TRBJ1-2; TRBD1 aligns across 8 bases. The CDR3 runs to 14 residues. CDR1 and CDR2 (germline): SGDLS, YYNGEE. V lost 0 bases, J lost 4 bases, and 2 bases stayed unmatched. The CDR3 sequence: CASSVGTGGYGYTF. In DNA form, the CDR3 reads TGTGCCAGCAGCGTAGGAACAGGGGGCTATGGCTACACCTTC.

The chain couples TRBV6-1 to TRBJ2-7; the D is unclear. The CDR3 length is 12 residues. With 5 bases removed from V and 4 bases from J, the gap between germline ends came to 9 bases. Germline V gene lookup returns CDR1 MNHNS and CDR2 SASEGT. The CDR3 DNA reads TGTGCCAGCAGTCCCCCTCCTTACGAGCAGTACTTC. Its protein product is CASSPPPYEQYF.

In its sample, this clonotype was seen many times. The gene calls are TRBV28 and TRBJ1-3; tentatively, D is TRBD1 (5 bases). With 5 bases removed from V and 4 bases from J, the gap between germline ends came to 27 bases. Germline CDR1 reads MDHEN; CDR2 reads SYDVKM. This CDR3 contains 19 residues. In nucleotides, the CDR3 is TGTGCCAGCAGTACCCGGAACACCGGGACGCCGGCGGGGGGAAACACCATATATTTT. Its protein product is CASSTRNTGTPAGGNTIYF.

This clonotype was detected ten times or more. The V and J genes are TRBV11-2 and TRBJ1-1, with TRBD1 identical over 10 bases. The CDR3 sequence is 15 residues long. The germline V gene has CDR1 SGHAT and CDR2 FQNNGV. V dropped 5 bases and J dropped 5; count of bases not matched to a gene: 8. The CDR3 sequence is CASSQTDRGHTEAFF. CDR3 coding DNA: TGTGCCAGCAGCCAAACCGACAGGGGGCATACTGAAGCTTTCTTT.

The rearrangement joins TRBV6-1 to TRBJ1-5; TRBD1 matches at 7 bases. Trimming at V came to 6 bases and at J to 0 bases, leaving 5 bases not matched to a gene. This CDR3 is built from 15 residues. CDR1 is MNHNS, CDR2 SASEGT, per germline. The CDR3 region has the DNA TGTGCCAGCAGCAAGGGGACAGCTAGCAATCAGCCCCAGCATTTT. This codes for CASSKGTASNQPQHF.

This clonotype was seen repeatedly, ten times or more. This chain links TRBV12-3 or TRBV12-4 with TRBJ1-3; D remains unclear. CDR3 length equals 16 residues. Trimming pared 3 bases from V and 1 base from J, leaving 13 bases between. As DNA, the CDR3 is TGTGCCAGCAGTTTGAACCCCCCGGGGTCTGGAAACACCATATATTTT. Translating gives CASSLNPPGSGNTIYF.

This clonotype was seen ten or more times. This chain connects TRBV11-2 to TRBJ2-5; 9 positions match TRBD2. The CDR3 length is 17 residues. The ends lost 1 base at V and 0 bases at J; junction bases unmatched: 6. CDR1 SGHAT and CDR2 FQNNGV come from the germline V gene. The DNA for the CDR3 is TGTGCCAGCAGCTTAGGCCTAGCGGGGCTATACCAAGAGACCCAGTACTTC. It yields the protein CASSLGLAGLYQETQYF.

This clonotype showed up many times. The rearrangement joins TRBV11-2 to TRBJ2-5, with 8 nucleotides matching TRBD1. Germline V lookup: CDR1 SGHAT, CDR2 FQNNGV. With 3 bases clipped from V and 1 base from J, the junction kept 4 bases outside the gene matches. There are 15 residues in the CDR3. In DNA form, the CDR3 reads TGTGCCAGCAGCTTCCCCACAGGGGGCCAAGAGACCCAGTACTTC. Amino acids: CASSFPTGGQETQYF.

This clonotype has ten or more counts. No conserved phenylalanine or tryptophan ends this CDR3, so it is likely a read error. The V and J genes are TRBV2 and TRBJ2-2; the D gene is possibly TRBD1 (5 bases). This CDR3 has 15 residues. V was clipped by 7 bases and J by 1 base, with 13 bases between them. CDR1 SNHLY and CDR2 FYNNEI come from the germline V gene. For the CDR3, the DNA is TGTGCCAGCAAGGAGCTAGGGGTGAACACCGGGGAGCTGTTTCTT. Translated: CASKELGVNTGELFL.

This clonotype was detected many times. This CDR3 reads CASSGSGANQPQHF. DNA for the CDR3: TGTGCCAGCAGCGGAAGCGGGGCGAATCAGCCCCAGCATTTT. This chain links TRBV7-9 with TRBJ1-5, with a weak D call TRBD1 (5 bases). V was cut by 5 bases and J by 4 bases, with 12 bases left in between. The germline V gene has CDR1 SEHNR and CDR2 FQNEAQ (reference sequence). This CDR3 has 14 residues. The full variable domain, its missing parts supplied by reference TRBV7-9 and TRBJ1-5, is DTGVSQNPRHKITKRGQNVTFRCDPISEHNRLYWYRQTLGQGPEFLTYFQNEAQLEKSRLLSDRFSAERPKGSFSTLEIQRTEQGDSAMYLCASSGSGANQPQHFGDGTRLSIL.

This clonotype was seen more than once but under ten times. An end of the junction differs from the germline gene, which may be a read error. This CDR3 is CASSLTTNSYEQYF. In DNA, the CDR3 is TGTGCCAGCAGCTTGACCACGAATTCCTACGAGCAGTACTTC. The chain recombines TRBV5-1 with TRBJ2-7; D ambiguous. Germline lookup yields CDR1 SGHRS and CDR2 YFSETQ. The CDR3 has 14 residues.

CDR3 protein: CSAKLPSGRETQYF. The CDR3 DNA sequence: TGCAGTGCTAAGCTGCCTAGCGGGAGAGAGACCCAGTACTTC. The genes are TRBV20-1 and TRBJ2-5, with TRBD2 matching over 10 bases. V dropped 4 bases and J dropped 4; count of bases not matched to a gene: 6. The germline CDR1 and CDR2 sequences are DFQATT and SNEGSKA (reference sequence). The CDR3 extends over 14 amino acids.

This chain uses TRBV20-1 with TRBJ2-7; 8 nucleotides agree with TRBD2. The CDR3 spans 14 residues. V lost 6 bases, J lost 5 bases, and 12 bases stayed unmatched. Per the germline V gene, CDR1 is DFQATT and CDR2 is SNEGSKA (reference sequence). The CDR3 bases are TGCAGTGCGCTCCCCGGGACTAGATTTGACGAGCAGTACTTC. It specifies CSALPGTRFDEQYF.

A single count supports this clonotype. The chain uses TRBV2 and TRBJ1-5; D is unresolved. The CDR3 runs to 13 residues. Trimming removed 3 bases from V and 6 bases from J, with 9 bases in between. Germline lookup yields CDR1 SNHLY and CDR2 FYNNEI. CDR3 loop: CASSEWRLQPQHF. The CDR3 coding sequence is TGTGCCAGCAGTGAGTGGCGCCTTCAGCCCCAGCATTTT.

The V call is TRBV6-2 or TRBV6-3, the J call TRBJ2-7, with TRBD2 matching 8 bases. This CDR3 contains 18 residues. The germline V gene encodes CDR1 MNHEY and CDR2 SVGEGT. After removal of 0 bases from V and 4 bases from J, the junction contained 14 bases not matched to a gene. The CDR3 protein is CASSYSLSASGSEYEQYF. The CDR3 DNA follows: TGTGCCAGCAGTTACTCTTTATCTGCAAGCGGGAGTGAATACGAGCAGTACTTC.

This clonotype was detected ten times or more. V and J are TRBV28 and TRBJ1-6; D call uncertain. The V gene's germline CDR1 is MDHEN and CDR2 SYDVKM. V was shortened by 4 bases and J by 6 bases, with 4 bases between the two germline ends. This CDR3 is built from 12 residues. CDR3 sequence (DNA): TGTGCCAGCAGTTGGATTAATTCACCCCTCCACTTT. It translates to CASSWINSPLHF.

This chain links TRBV28 with TRBJ2-5; D not certain. V lost 1 base and J lost 5, with 5 bases in between. The CDR3 is 12 residues long. Germline CDR1 reads MDHEN; CDR2 reads SYDVKM. CDR3 loop: CASSLYSETQYF. Here the CDR3 DNA reads TGTGCCAGCAGTTTATACTCCGAGACCCAGTACTTC. Full variable domain (remainder filled in from reference TRBV28 and TRBJ2-5): DVKVTQSSRYLVKRTGEKVFLECVQDMDHENMFWYRQDPGLGLRLIYFSYDVKMKEKGDIPEGYSVSREKKERFSLILESASTNQTSMYLCASSLYSETQYFGPGTRLLVL.

This clonotype was detected only a few times. The chain joins TRBV19 to TRBJ2-7, with 7 bases lining up with TRBD1. CDR1 LNHDA and CDR2 SQIVND come from the germline V gene (reference sequence). The trim removed 5 bases at V and 1 base at J, leaving 5 bases unmatched. The CDR3 sequence is 14 residues long. The CDR3 nucleotides read TGTGCCAGTAGTTCGAAACAGGGGTCCTACGAGCAGTACTTC. It codes for CASSSKQGSYEQYF.

This clonotype came up many times. The J gene is TRBJ2-5, the V gene TRBV19; 7 positions agree with TRBD2. J was trimmed by 3 bases and V by 3 bases; bases with no gene match: 7. The germline V gene encodes CDR1 LNHDA and CDR2 SQIVND (reference sequence). CDR3 length equals 15 residues. The CDR3 is CASSMRWGREETQYF. CDR3 sequence (DNA): TGTGCCAGTAGTATGAGGTGGGGGAGGGAAGAGACCCAGTACTTC.

This clonotype was seen ten or more times. Given a much more abundant clone one base away, this may be a read error. V usage is TRBV6-5 and J usage is TRBJ2-7; D not resolved. V was clipped by 2 bases and J by 5 bases, with 7 bases between them. Germline CDR1 is MNHEY and CDR2 is SVGAGI. The length of the CDR3 is 12 residues. Written as DNA, the CDR3 is TGTGCCAGCAGTTACACCCCCCACGAGCAGTACTTC. Translated, it gives CASSYTPHEQYF.

This clonotype was seen at least ten times. The chain employs TRBV9 and TRBJ2-2; D perhaps matches TRBD1 (5 bases). Germline CDR1 SGDLS, CDR2 YYNGEE. V was pared by 3 bases and J by 4 bases, with 13 bases between. CDR3 size: 15 residues. The CDR3 sequence is CASSGGRGFTGELFF. CDR3 nucleotide sequence: TGTGCCAGCAGCGGTGGTAGGGGATTCACCGGGGAGCTGTTTTTT.